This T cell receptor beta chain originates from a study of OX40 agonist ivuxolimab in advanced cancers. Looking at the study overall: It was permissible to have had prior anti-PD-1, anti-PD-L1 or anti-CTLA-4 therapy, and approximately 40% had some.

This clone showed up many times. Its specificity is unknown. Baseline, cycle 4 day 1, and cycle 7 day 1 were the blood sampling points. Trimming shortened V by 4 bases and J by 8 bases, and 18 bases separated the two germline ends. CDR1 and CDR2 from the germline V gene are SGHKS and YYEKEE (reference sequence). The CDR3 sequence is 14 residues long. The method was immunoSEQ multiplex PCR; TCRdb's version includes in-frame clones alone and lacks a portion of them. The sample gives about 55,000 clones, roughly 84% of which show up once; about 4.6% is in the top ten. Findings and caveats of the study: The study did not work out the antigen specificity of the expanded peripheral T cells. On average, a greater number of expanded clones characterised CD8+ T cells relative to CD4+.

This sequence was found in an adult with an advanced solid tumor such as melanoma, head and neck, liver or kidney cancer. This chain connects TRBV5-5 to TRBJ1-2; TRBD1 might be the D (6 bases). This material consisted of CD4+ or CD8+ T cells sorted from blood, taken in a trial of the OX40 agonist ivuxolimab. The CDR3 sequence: CASSLTLQGGGYTF. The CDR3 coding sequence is TGTGCCAGCAGCCTGACACTACAGGGCGGCGGCTACACCTTC.